What follows is one T cell receptor beta chain and its context. Donors were healthy HIV-negative adults without recent acute infections or vaccinations. CD4+ cells yielded CD45RA+ naive and CD45RA-negative memory subsets. Every subset had its genomic DNA shared out evenly among several immunoSEQ plates. The data were produced by immunoSEQ multiplex PCR, yet TCRdb's version contains in-frame clones alone and is incomplete. Seen here are around 1 million clones, roughly 72% observed once, and the top ten hold approximately 1.5%. The sample comes from a study of shared clonotypes between healthy human individuals. The CDR3 sequence is 14 residues long. V lost 8 bases, J lost 3 bases, and 6 bases stayed unmatched. The germline V gene encodes CDR1 SNHLY and CDR2 FYNNEI.

Sequences were obtained from memory CD4+ T cells sorted from blood. Subset of the sample: CD45RA-negative fraction. This chain links TRBV2 with TRBJ1-3; 8 positions match TRBD1. The sequence was collected from a man between 18 and 35 years old in good health. The CDR3 protein is CASGATGGGNTIYF. As DNA, the CDR3 is TGTGCCAGCGGCGCCACAGGGGGTGGAAACACCATATATTTT.